The 3 T cell receptor beta chains presented below share a single source sample, sequenced in a study of shared clonotypes between healthy human individuals. Profiled with immunoSEQ multiplex PCR; TCRdb holds only in-frame clones, not every one. This sample has 1.5 million to 1.9 million clones, with 95% to 99% found just once. What was sequenced was naive CD4+ T cells sorted from blood. Subset noted: CD45RA+ positively selected. The origin of the receptors is a man in his thirties or forties in good health.

This chain joins TRBV4-2 and TRBJ2-3, with 7 bases identical to TRBD1. The germline V gene has CDR1 LGHNA and CDR2 YNFKEQ. The trim removed 4 bases at V and 8 bases at J, leaving 15 bases unmatched. CDR3 length: 16 residues. The CDR3 sequence is CASSPTDRWAASTQYF. The CDR3, as DNA: TGTGCCAGCAGCCCGACGGACAGGTGGGCGGCGTCTACGCAGTATTTT.

The rearrangement joins TRBV6-5 to TRBJ2-3; either TRBD1 or TRBD2 may fit D (5 bases each). The CDR3 sequence is 14 residues long. Germline CDR1 MNHEY, CDR2 SVGAGI. Trimming shortened V by 6 bases and J by 6 bases, and 16 bases separated the two germline ends. The CDR3 loop is CASRTGTAVDTQYF. The DNA for the CDR3 is TGTGCCAGCAGGACCGGGACCGCAGTTGATACGCAGTATTTT.

The chain recombines TRBV28 with TRBJ2-7; 11 bases line up with TRBD2. This CDR3 region has 15 residues. The V segment lost 5 bases and the J segment 6 bases; nucleotides outside the gene matches: 9. The germline gives CDR1 MDHEN, CDR2 SYDVKM. This CDR3 is CASSRPVAGGTEQYF. The CDR3 DNA reads as TGTGCCAGCAGTCGCCCGGTAGCGGGAGGGACCGAGCAGTACTTC.